This TCR beta chain was identified in a study of PD-1 blockade in mismatch repair-deficient tumors. Study as a whole: Enrolled about 2012-2016, patients had progressing, pretreated mismatch repair-deficient cancers of about a dozen types.

Whole-study findings and limits: Rapid post-treatment expansion, then contraction, generally preceding radiologic response, marked tumor-resident clones.

The germline V gene encodes CDR1 SNHLY and CDR2 FYNNEI. This CDR3 has 15 amino acids. V shed 2 bases and J 2 bases; nucleotides not matched to a gene: 1. All patients were mismatch repair deficient, assessed by either PCR or immunohistochemistry. TCR sequencing covered a few patients who responded to pembrolizumab. As regards this clone: What it binds is not known.

Here immunoSEQ multiplex PCR was the method, and the copy in TCRdb shows in-frame clones only, minus some. The table records more than 90,000 clones, 65% to 80% of them present only once. The sequencing here drew on peripheral blood, taken about 60 weeks after starting pembrolizumab. The sequence was obtained from an adult with mismatch repair-deficient cancer. V usage is TRBV2 and J usage is TRBJ2-2; 8 nucleotides agree with TRBD2. CDR3 region: CASSESGGNTGELFF. DNA for the CDR3: TGTGCCAGCAGTGAAAGCGGGGGCAACACCGGGGAGCTGTTTTTT.